Shown below are 32 T cell receptor beta chains from a single sample sequenced in a study of T cell responses to AZD1222 COVID-19 vaccine. Measured with immunoSEQ multiplex PCR; TCRdb has only the in-frame clones, and not every one. The table lists some 150,000 clones, 90% of them singletons. The specimen comprised peripheral blood, sampled on day 0 of AZD1222 vaccination. These receptors were collected from an adult in good health.

CDR3 region: CASSPIKGRAAGELFF. DNA for the CDR3: TGTGCCAGCAGCCCAATAAAGGGCAGGGCAGCCGGGGAGCTGTTTTTT. J is TRBJ2-2 and V is TRBV11-2; D may be TRBD1 (5 bases). Germline CDR1 reads SGHAT; CDR2 reads FQNNGV. This CDR3 has 16 amino acids. Trimming removed 5 bases from V and 6 bases from J, with 19 bases in between.

CDR3 amino acids: CASSPEGTYGYTF. Here the CDR3 DNA reads TGTGCCAGCTCACCGGAAGGGACCTATGGCTACACCTTC. The chain employs TRBV18 and TRBJ1-2; maybe TRBD1 (5 bases). Trimming cost V 3 bases and J 4 bases, with 9 bases left between them. Germline loops: CDR1 KGHSH, CDR2 LQKENI. CDR3 length: 13 amino acids.

The chain links TRBV27 to TRBJ2-1, with D perhaps matching TRBD2 (10 bases). The CDR3 contains 20 residues. Germline CDR1 is MNHEY and CDR2 is SMNVEV (reference sequence). Deletions cut 2 bases from V and 1 base from J, with 24 bases between. CDR3 amino acids: CASSLQPTGGGLASYNEQFF. The CDR3 bases are TGTGCCAGCAGTTTACAACCGACAGGGGGGGGACTAGCGTCCTACAATGAGCAGTTCTTC.

The chain links TRBV5-6 to TRBJ1-5, with D possibly being TRBD1 (6 bases). The CDR3 is 17 amino acids. From germline, CDR1 is SGHDT and CDR2 YYEEEE. V was clipped by 1 base and J by 2 bases, with 16 bases between them. The DNA of the CDR3 is TGTGCCAGCAGCTTGTTTTTCGCGCCAGGGGGCAATCAGCCCCAGCATTTT. The encoded protein is CASSLFFAPGGNQPQHF.

This rearrangement joins TRBV27 to TRBJ2-7, with D perhaps TRBD2 (5 bases). V lost 2 bases to trimming and J lost 3 bases, with 11 bases between them. The germline V gene has CDR1 MNHEY and CDR2 SMNVEV (reference sequence). This CDR3 comprises 14 residues. The CDR3 sequence is CASSLGGSGYEQYF. CDR3 coding DNA: TGTGCCAGCAGTTTAGGTGGGAGTGGCTACGAGCAGTACTTC.

The J gene is TRBJ2-7, the V gene TRBV2; 8 bases line up with TRBD1. This CDR3 comprises 14 residues. CDR1 is SNHLY, CDR2 FYNNEI, per germline. V lost 2 bases, J lost 4 bases, and 4 bases stayed unmatched. CDR3 in DNA: TGTGCCAGCAGTGAACAGGGGGCGCGTTACGAGCAGTACTTC. Translating it yields CASSEQGARYEQYF. Looking up the rest from reference TRBV2 and TRBJ2-7 gives the full variable domain: EPEVTQTPSHQVTQMGQEVILRCVPISNHLYFYWYRQILGQKVEFLVSFYNNEISEKSEIFDDQFSVERPDGSNFTLKIRSTKLEDSAMYFCASSEQGARYEQYFGPGTRLTVT.

CDR3: CAWSWGPGANVLTF. For the CDR3, the DNA is TGTGCCTGGAGTTGGGGTCCTGGGGCCAACGTCCTGACTTTC. The V call is TRBV30, the J call TRBJ2-6; D gene uncertain. The germline V gene has CDR1 GTSNPN and CDR2 SVGIG (reference sequence). The CDR3 sequence is 14 residues long. V lost 2 bases and J 2 bases, leaving 7 bases between the germline ends. Supplemented by reference TRBV30 and TRBJ2-6, the full variable domain reads SQTIHQWPATLVQPVGSPLSLECTVEGTSNPNLYWYRQAAGRGLQLLFYSVGIGQISSEVPQNLSASRPQDRQFILSSKKLLLSDSGFYLCAWSWGPGANVLTFGAGSRLTVL.

The V gene is TRBV6-5, the J gene TRBJ2-7, with D hard to call. The CDR3 has 14 amino acids. V shed 8 bases and J shed 0 bases, with 14 bases lying between them. Looked up from germline, CDR1 is MNHEY and CDR2 is SVGAGI. The CDR3 sequence: CASLARKSSYEQYF. For the CDR3, the DNA is TGTGCCAGCCTCGCCAGGAAGAGCTCCTACGAGCAGTACTTC.

As DNA, the CDR3 is TGTGCCAGTAGAACCCAGGCTGGGGGGCAGTACTTC. This codes for CASRTQAGGQYF. The rearrangement uses TRBV19 and TRBJ2-7; D could derive from TRBD1 or TRBD2 (5 bases each). There are 12 residues in the CDR3. V dropped 6 bases and J dropped 9 bases, with 15 bases sitting between them. Germline CDR1 LNHDA, CDR2 SQIVND (reference sequence). The full variable domain, in which reference TRBV19 and TRBJ2-7 provide the parts outside the CDR3, is DGGITQSPKYLFRKEGQNVTLSCEQNLNHDAMYWYRQDPGQGLRLIYYSQIVNDFQKGDIAEGYSVSREKKESFPLTVTSAQKNPTAFYLCASRTQAGGQYFGPGTRLTVT.

The rearrangement joins TRBV29-1 to TRBJ2-3; 12 nucleotides line up with TRBD2. Germline-derived CDR1 and CDR2 are SQVTM and ANQGSEA. There are 17 residues in the CDR3. Trimming removed 7 bases from V and 0 bases from J; junction bases left unmatched: 11. CDR3 region: CSGRGLAGTSSTDTQYF. In DNA form, the CDR3 reads TGCAGCGGTAGGGGACTAGCGGGTACATCTAGCACAGATACGCAGTATTTT.

The J gene is TRBJ1-1, the V gene TRBV28; D is ambiguous. The CDR3 totals 11 residues. Germline CDR1 and CDR2: MDHEN and SYDVKM. V was cut by 5 bases and J by 1 base, with 2 bases left in between. The CDR3 DNA reads as TGTGCCAGCAGTGAGAACACTGAAGCTTTCTTT. The encoded protein is CASSENTEAFF.

This clone was recorded once. The rearrangement joins TRBV30 to TRBJ1-1; 7 positions match TRBD1. V shed 4 bases and J 2 bases; nucleotides not matched to a gene: 13. The CDR3 contains 16 residues. Germline-derived CDR1 and CDR2 are GTSNPN and SVGIG (reference sequence). The CDR3 DNA sequence: TGTGCCTGGACTTACAGGGGAGTAAAACTAAACACTGAAGCTTTCTTT. Translating gives CAWTYRGVKLNTEAFF.

J is TRBJ1-2 and V is TRBV28, with TRBD1 as a possible D gene (6 bases). The CDR3 runs to 17 residues. Per the germline V gene, CDR1 is MDHEN and CDR2 is SYDVKM. The germline V and J ends were trimmed by 5 bases and 0 bases, with 19 bases remaining between them. The CDR3 here is CASSPRDTISANYGYTF. The CDR3 coding sequence is TGTGCCAGCAGTCCTCGGGACACAATAAGCGCTAACTATGGCTACACCTTC.

This clone was detected only a few times. This chain connects TRBV4-2 to TRBJ2-7; no definite D call. CDR3 size: 15 residues. Germline V gene lookup returns CDR1 LGHNA and CDR2 YNFKEQ. The ends were cut back, 1 base at V and 2 bases at J, with 12 bases in the middle. The CDR3 region is CASSQVVSETYEQYF. CDR3 nucleotides: TGTGCCAGCAGCCAAGTTGTATCGGAAACCTACGAGCAGTACTTC.

The gene calls are TRBV6-5 and TRBJ1-1, with D tentatively TRBD1 (5 bases). V was shortened by 6 bases and J by 1 base, with 12 bases between the two germline ends. The germline V gene encodes CDR1 MNHEY and CDR2 SVGAGI. This CDR3 spans 14 amino acids. The CDR3, as DNA: TGTGCCAGCAGCAGTCCCGGGGCGAACACTGAAGCTTTCTTT. It specifies CASSSPGANTEAFF.

The chain recombines TRBV27 with TRBJ1-6; D gene ambiguous. V lost 5 bases, J lost 6 bases, and 17 bases lay in between. The germline V gene encodes CDR1 MNHEY and CDR2 SMNVEV (reference sequence). The CDR3 is 16 amino acids. The CDR3 sequence: CASSGIERVVNSPLHF. For the CDR3, the DNA is TGTGCCAGCAGTGGTATCGAGAGGGTAGTTAATTCACCCCTCCACTTT.

As to this clone: One junction end disagrees with the germline gene, perhaps due to a read error. CDR3 in DNA: TGTGCCAGAAGCTTACAGGTATATAGCAACCAGCCCCAGCATTTT. It is translated as CARSLQVYSNQPQHF. The chain employs TRBV5-3 and TRBJ1-5, with TRBD1 as a possible D gene (5 bases). TRBV5-3 is recorded as an ORF, its role being uncertain. The CDR3 length is 15 residues.

In this sample, this clone turned up once. The V call is TRBV29-1, the J call TRBJ1-1; no reliable D call. Germline lookup yields CDR1 SQVTM and CDR2 ANQGSEA. Trimming removed 7 bases from V and 1 base from J, with 16 bases in between. This CDR3 has 14 residues. CDR3 in DNA: TGCAGCGCCTGGACTGAAAAATCGAACACTGAAGCTTTCTTT. The encoded protein is CSAWTEKSNTEAFF.

The gene calls are TRBV28 and TRBJ1-1; tentatively, D is TRBD1 (5 bases). Germline V gene data show CDR1 as MDHEN and CDR2 as SYDVKM. Trimming shortened V by 2 bases and J by 10 bases, and 17 bases separated the two germline ends. This CDR3 has 14 residues. The CDR3 DNA is TGTGCCAGCAGTTTAGGGGGGTCCCGGACGCGAGCTTTCTTT. The encoded protein is CASSLGGSRTRAFF. The whole variable domain, filled in from reference TRBV28 and TRBJ1-1, reads DVKVTQSSRYLVKRTGEKVFLECVQDMDHENMFWYRQDPGLGLRLIYFSYDVKMKEKGDIPEGYSVSREKKERFSLILESASTNQTSMYLCASSLGGSRTRAFFGQGTRLTVV.

The genes are TRBV5-1 and TRBJ2-5, with TRBD1 matching over 12 bases. The CDR3 sequence is 15 residues long. Trimming took 3 bases from V and 5 from J; bases not matched to a gene: 5. Germline V gives CDR1 SGHRS, CDR2 YFSETQ. The CDR3 loop reads CASSSGTGGFETQYF. The DNA for the CDR3 is TGCGCCAGCAGCTCCGGGACAGGGGGCTTTGAGACCCAGTACTTC.

This sequence joins TRBV29-1 and TRBJ2-1; D not certain. Germline values: CDR1 SQVTM, CDR2 ANQGSEA. The CDR3 totals 14 residues. V lost 0 bases, J lost 8 bases, and 14 bases lay in between. CDR3 sequence (DNA): TGCAGCGTTGAAGACGCTTCGATTTTAGATGAGCAGTTCTTC. It codes for CSVEDASILDEQFF.

The chain has TRBV7-8 and TRBJ2-7, with a possible D match to TRBD2 (5 bases). This CDR3 contains 15 residues. With 2 bases removed from V and 5 bases from J, the gap between germline ends came to 16 bases. Germline values: CDR1 SGHVS, CDR2 FQNEAQ. CDR3 protein: CASSLLGVFLDEQYF. The CDR3 bases are TGTGCCAGCAGCTTACTCGGGGTGTTTCTCGACGAGCAGTACTTC.

J is TRBJ1-1 and V is TRBV27, with D tentatively TRBD1 (5 bases). V lost 5 bases to trimming and J lost 4 bases, with 17 bases between them. The length of the CDR3 is 15 residues. The germline V gene has CDR1 MNHEY and CDR2 SMNVEV (reference sequence). The CDR3 loop reads CASSAQGGGFTEAFF. Here the CDR3 DNA reads TGTGCCAGCAGTGCACAAGGCGGGGGATTCACTGAAGCTTTCTTT.

V gene TRBV27 combines with J gene TRBJ2-7; maybe TRBD2 (6 bases). The length of the CDR3 is 15 residues. In germline, CDR1 is MNHEY, CDR2 SMNVEV (reference sequence). V was pared by 4 bases and J by 0 bases, with 13 bases between. CDR3 in DNA: TGTGCCAGCAGTTCCCAGGAGGGAGACTCCTACGAGCAGTACTTC. Its translation is CASSSQEGDSYEQYF.

The J gene is TRBJ2-6, the V gene TRBV14, with a possible D match to TRBD2 (6 bases). CDR3 length equals 15 residues. Trimming removed 7 bases from V and 2 bases from J, with 12 bases in between. Per germline, CDR1 SGHDN and CDR2 FVKESK. The CDR3 reads CASTKGTAGANVLTF. The CDR3 DNA sequence: TGTGCCAGCACTAAGGGGACTGCTGGGGCCAACGTCCTGACTTTC.

To note about this clone: A read error may produce the germline difference seen at one junction end. The chain uses TRBV19 and TRBJ1-1, with unresolved D. Germline values: CDR1 LNHDA, CDR2 SQIVND (reference sequence). The CDR3 has 15 residues. CDR3 amino acids: CASSIDAGPPADAFF. The CDR3, as DNA: TGTGCCAGTAGTATCGACGCCGGCCCTCCGGCTGACGCTTTCTTT.

The chain employs TRBV25-1 and TRBJ2-1; TRBD2 matches 11 bases. The length of the CDR3 is 16 residues. The V gene end was trimmed by 5 bases and the J gene end by 6 bases; junction bases not matched to a gene: 9. Germline lookup yields CDR1 MGHDK and CDR2 SYGVNS. DNA for the CDR3: TGTGCCAGCAGTCCGCCGGAACTAGCGGGAGTCAATGAGCAGTTCTTC. Protein sequence: CASSPPELAGVNEQFF.

This chain uses TRBV5-8 with TRBJ2-1; D may match TRBD1 or TRBD2 (10 bases each). V shed 4 bases and J shed 5 bases, with 25 bases lying between them. Germline-derived CDR1 and CDR2 are SGHTS and YDEGEE. The CDR3 spans 18 residues. The CDR3 DNA reads TGTGCCAGCAGCCGGGGACAGGGGCCCGGGACTAGCGACAATGAGCAGTTCTTC. Its protein product is CASSRGQGPGTSDNEQFF.

The chain links TRBV18 to TRBJ1-2, with D unresolved. This CDR3 has 12 amino acids. V was trimmed by 2 bases and J by 7 bases, leaving 8 bases between them. In germline, CDR1 is KGHSH, CDR2 LQKENI. The CDR3 spells CASSPDGGGYTF. In nucleotides, the CDR3 is TGTGCCAGCTCACCAGATGGAGGTGGCTACACCTTC.

The chain has TRBV14 and TRBJ1-2; the D is unclear. This CDR3 is built from 15 residues. Germline CDR1 and CDR2: SGHDN and FVKESK. Trimming left V 1 base short and J 7 bases short, with 16 bases between. The CDR3 DNA reads as TGTGCCAGCAGCCAAGCGGGATTAATTGTTAGTGGCTACACCTTC. Amino acids: CASSQAGLIVSGYTF.

The CDR3 DNA is TGTGCCAGCAGTGAAGCCCCCCTGGGGGGGTCTGAAGCTTTCTTT. Its protein is CASSEAPLGGSEAFF. The V and J genes are TRBV6-1 and TRBJ1-1; tentative D call: TRBD1 (5 bases). This CDR3 spans 15 amino acids. V gave up 0 bases and J gave up 6 bases, with 14 bases separating them. Germline CDR1 MNHNS, CDR2 SASEGT.

This sequence joins TRBV6-1 and TRBJ1-3, with D unresolved. CDR1 and CDR2 from the germline V gene are MNHNS and SASEGT. The CDR3 extends over 13 amino acids. V lost 2 bases, J lost 1 base, and 3 bases lay in between. The chain's CDR3 is CASSERSGNTIYF. CDR3 in DNA: TGTGCCAGCAGTGAAAGATCTGGAAACACCATATATTTT.